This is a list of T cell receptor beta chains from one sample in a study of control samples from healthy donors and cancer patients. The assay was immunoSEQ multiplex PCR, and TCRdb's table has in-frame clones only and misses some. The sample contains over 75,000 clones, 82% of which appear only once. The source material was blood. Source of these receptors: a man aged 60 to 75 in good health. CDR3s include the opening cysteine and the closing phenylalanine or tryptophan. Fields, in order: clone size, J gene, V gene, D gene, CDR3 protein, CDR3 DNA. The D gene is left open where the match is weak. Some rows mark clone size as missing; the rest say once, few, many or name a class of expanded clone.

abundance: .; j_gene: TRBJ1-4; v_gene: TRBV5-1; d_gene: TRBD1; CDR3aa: CASSLPSRDRAGQGEKLFF; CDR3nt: TGCGCCAGCAGCTTACCAAGCCGGGACAGGGCCGGTCAAGGTGAAAAACTGTTTTTT
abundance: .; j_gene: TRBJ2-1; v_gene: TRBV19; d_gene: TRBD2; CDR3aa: CASSIASWASGGVGLNNEQFF; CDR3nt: TGTGCCAGTAGTATAGCCTCCTGGGCTAGCGGGGGGGTCGGGCTCAACAATGAGCAGTTCTTC
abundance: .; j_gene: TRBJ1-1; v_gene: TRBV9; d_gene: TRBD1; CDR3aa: CASSVALQGANTEAFF; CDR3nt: TGTGCCAGCAGCGTAGCCCTACAGGGGGCGAACACTGAAGCTTTCTTT
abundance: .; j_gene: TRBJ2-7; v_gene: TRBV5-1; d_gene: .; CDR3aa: CASSSDSNYEQYF; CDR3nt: TGCGCCAGCAGCTCGGACAGTAACTACGAGCAGTACTTC
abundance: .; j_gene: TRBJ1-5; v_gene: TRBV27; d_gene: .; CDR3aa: CASSLLGGNQPQHF; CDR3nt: TGTGCCAGCAGTTTATTAGGGGGCAATCAGCCCCAGCATTTT
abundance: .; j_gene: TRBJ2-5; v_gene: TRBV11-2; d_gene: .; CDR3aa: CASSLGLFRETQYF; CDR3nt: TGTGCCAGCAGCTTAGGCCTGTTTCGAGAGACCCAGTACTTC
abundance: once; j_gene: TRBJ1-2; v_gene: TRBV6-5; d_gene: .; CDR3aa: CASSYRQTNYGYTF; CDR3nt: TGTGCCAGCAGTTACCGACAGACTAACTATGGCTACACCTTC
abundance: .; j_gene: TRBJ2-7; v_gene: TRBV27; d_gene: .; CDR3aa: CASSLNGQRPSGQYF; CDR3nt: TGTGCCAGCAGTTTAAATGGACAGAGACCCTCGGGGCAGTACTTC
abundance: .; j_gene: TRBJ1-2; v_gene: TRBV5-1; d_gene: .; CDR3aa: CAGSNRGDRGVYYGYTF; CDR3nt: TGCGCCGGCTCCAATCGGGGGGATCGTGGCGTCTACTATGGCTACACCTTC
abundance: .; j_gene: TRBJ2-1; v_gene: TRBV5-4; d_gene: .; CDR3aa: CASSPHSGAEGEQFF; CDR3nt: TGTGCCAGCAGCCCCCATTCGGGGGCTGAGGGTGAGCAGTTCTTC
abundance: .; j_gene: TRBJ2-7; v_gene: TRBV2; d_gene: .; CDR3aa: CASGRGQGYEQYF; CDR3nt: TGTGCCTCGGGCAGAGGACAAGGCTACGAGCAGTACTTC
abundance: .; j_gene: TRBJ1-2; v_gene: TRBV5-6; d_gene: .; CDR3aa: CASSSTGYGYTF; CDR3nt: TGTGCCAGCAGCTCTACGGGGTATGGCTACACCTTC
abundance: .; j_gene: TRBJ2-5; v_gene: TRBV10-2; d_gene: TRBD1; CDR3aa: CASSESGQGRGTQYF; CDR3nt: TGCGCCAGCAGTGAGTCGGGACAGGGGCGAGGGACCCAGTACTTC
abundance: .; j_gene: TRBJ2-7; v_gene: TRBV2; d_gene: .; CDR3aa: CASSKGRRSNYEQYF; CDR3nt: TGTGCCAGCAGCAAGGGACGGAGGTCTAACTACGAGCAGTACTTC
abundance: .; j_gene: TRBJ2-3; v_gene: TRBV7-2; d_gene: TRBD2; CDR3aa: CASSSSGGTQYF; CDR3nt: TGTGCCAGCAGCTCTAGCGGGGGTACGCAGTATTTT
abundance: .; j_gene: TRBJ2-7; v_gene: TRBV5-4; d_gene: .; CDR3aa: CASSLDGRTYEQYF; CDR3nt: TGTGCCAGCAGCTTGGATGGCAGAACCTACGAGCAGTACTTC
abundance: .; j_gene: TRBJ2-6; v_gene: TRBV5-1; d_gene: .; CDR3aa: CASSGRGPGANVLTF; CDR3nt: TGCGCCAGCAGCGGGCGGGGGCCTGGGGCCAACGTCCTGACTTTC
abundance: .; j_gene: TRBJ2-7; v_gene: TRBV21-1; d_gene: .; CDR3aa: CASSKRRYLGLREQYF; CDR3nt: TGTGCCAGCAGCAAACGACGGTACCTCGGCCTACGGGAGCAGTACTTC
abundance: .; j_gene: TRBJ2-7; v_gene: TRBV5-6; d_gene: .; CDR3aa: CASSFLGEQYF; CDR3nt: TGTGCCAGCAGCTTCCTGGGTGAGCAGTACTTC
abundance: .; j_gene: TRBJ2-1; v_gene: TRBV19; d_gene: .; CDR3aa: CASSIKSRGLDGTYNEQFF; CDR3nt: TGTGCCAGTAGTATAAAGTCTCGGGGACTTGACGGAACGTACAATGAGCAGTTCTTC
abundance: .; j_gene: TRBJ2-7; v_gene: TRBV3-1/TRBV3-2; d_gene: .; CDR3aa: CASSQSIGAREQYF; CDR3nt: TGTGCCAGCAGCCAATCCATCGGGGCGCGGGAGCAGTACTTC
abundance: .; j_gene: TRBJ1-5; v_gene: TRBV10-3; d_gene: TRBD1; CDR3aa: CAVQGDSNQPQHF; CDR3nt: TGTGCTGTACAGGGGGATAGCAATCAGCCCCAGCATTTT
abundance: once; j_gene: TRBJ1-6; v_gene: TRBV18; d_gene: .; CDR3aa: CASSPPDSRSPLHF; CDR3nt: TGTGCCAGCTCACCGCCGGACAGTCGCTCACCCCTCCACTTT
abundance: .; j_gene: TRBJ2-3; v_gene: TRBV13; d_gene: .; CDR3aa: CASSSAAGTTDTQYF; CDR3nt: TGTGCCAGCAGTTCAGCCGCTGGGACCACAGATACGCAGTATTTT
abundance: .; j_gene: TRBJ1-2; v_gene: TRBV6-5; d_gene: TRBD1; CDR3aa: CASSRTGIGYTF; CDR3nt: TGTGCCAGCAGTCGGACAGGGATCGGCTACACCTTC
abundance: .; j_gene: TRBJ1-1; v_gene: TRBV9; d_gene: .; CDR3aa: CASSGGRNTEAFF; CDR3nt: TGTGCCAGCAGCGGTGGCAGGAACACTGAAGCTTTCTTT
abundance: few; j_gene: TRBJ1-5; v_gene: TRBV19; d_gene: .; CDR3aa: CASSQAGQTISNQPQHF; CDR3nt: TGTGCCAGTAGTCAGGCTGGGCAGACAATTAGCAATCAGCCCCAGCATTTT
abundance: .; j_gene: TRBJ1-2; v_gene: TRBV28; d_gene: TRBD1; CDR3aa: CASSLRTGNYGYTF; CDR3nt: TGTGCCAGCAGTTTACGGACAGGAAACTATGGCTACACCTTC
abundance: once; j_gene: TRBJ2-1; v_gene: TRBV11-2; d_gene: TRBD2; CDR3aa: CASSSSGGRYNEQFF; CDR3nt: TGTGCCAGCAGCTCAAGCGGGGGGCGATACAATGAGCAGTTCTTC
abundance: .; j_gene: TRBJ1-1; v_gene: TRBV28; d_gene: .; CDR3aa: CASSFQGTFVGEAFF; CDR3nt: TGTGCCAGCAGTTTCCAGGGGACCTTTGTAGGTGAAGCTTTCTTT
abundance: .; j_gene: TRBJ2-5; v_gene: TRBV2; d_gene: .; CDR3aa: CASRRGRLEGTQYF; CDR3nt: TGTGCCAGCAGACGGGGGAGACTAGAAGGGACCCAGTACTTC
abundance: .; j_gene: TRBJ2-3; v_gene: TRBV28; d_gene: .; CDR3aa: CASSLLGATSTDTQYF; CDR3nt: TGTGCCAGCAGTTTATTGGGGGCTACTAGCACAGATACGCAGTATTTT
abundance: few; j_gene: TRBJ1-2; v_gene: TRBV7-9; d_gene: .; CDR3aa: CASSLTGPYGYTF; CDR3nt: TGTGCCAGCAGCTTGACAGGTCCCTATGGCTACACCTTC
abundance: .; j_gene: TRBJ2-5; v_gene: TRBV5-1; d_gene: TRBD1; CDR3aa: CASSLGDRGRETQYF; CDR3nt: TGCGCCAGCAGCTTGGGGGACAGGGGACGAGAGACCCAGTACTTC
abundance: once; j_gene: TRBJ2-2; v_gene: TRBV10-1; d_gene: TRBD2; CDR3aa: CASRPGLAGGRTGELFF; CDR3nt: TGCGCCAGCAGACCGGGACTAGCGGGAGGGAGGACCGGGGAGCTGTTTTTT
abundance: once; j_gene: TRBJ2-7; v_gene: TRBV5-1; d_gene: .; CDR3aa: CASSPSGGSSYEQYF; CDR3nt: TGCGCCAGCAGCCCCTCTGGGGGGAGCTCCTACGAGCAGTACTTC
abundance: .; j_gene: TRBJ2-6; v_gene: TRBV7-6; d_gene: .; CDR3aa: CASSPDGSVRGANVLTF; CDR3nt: TGTGCCAGCAGCCCGGACGGATCGGTTCGGGGGGCCAACGTCCTGACTTTC
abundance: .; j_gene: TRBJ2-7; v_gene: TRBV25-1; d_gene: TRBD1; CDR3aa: CASRDRDYEQYF; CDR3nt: TGTGCCAGCAGAGACAGGGACTACGAGCAGTACTTC
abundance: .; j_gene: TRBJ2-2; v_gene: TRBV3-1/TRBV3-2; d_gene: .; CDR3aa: CASSQDRLNTGELFF; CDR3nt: TGTGCCAGCAGCCAAGATCGGCTTAACACCGGGGAGCTGTTTTTT
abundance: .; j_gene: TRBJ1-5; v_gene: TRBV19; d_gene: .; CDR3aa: CASSIGRWAGSSNQPQHF; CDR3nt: TGTGCCAGTAGTATAGGTAGGTGGGCAGGCTCGAGCAATCAGCCCCAGCATTTT
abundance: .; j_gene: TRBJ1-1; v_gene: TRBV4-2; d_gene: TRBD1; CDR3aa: CASSQAVGRGVNTEAFF; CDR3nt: TGTGCCAGCAGCCAAGCGGTGGGCAGGGGGGTGAACACTGAAGCTTTCTTT
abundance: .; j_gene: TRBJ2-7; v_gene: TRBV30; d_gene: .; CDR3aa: CAWSRTVTYEQYF; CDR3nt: TGTGCCTGGAGTCGGACTGTTACCTACGAGCAGTACTTC
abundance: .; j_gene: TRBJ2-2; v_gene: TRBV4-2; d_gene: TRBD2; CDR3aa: CASSQRLAANTGELFF; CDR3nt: TGTGCCAGCAGCCAGAGACTAGCCGCGAACACCGGGGAGCTGTTTTTT
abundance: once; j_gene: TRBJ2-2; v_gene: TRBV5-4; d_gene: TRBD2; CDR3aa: CASSLGSGSIGGELFF; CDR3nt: TGTGCCAGCAGCTTGGGAAGCGGGAGTATCGGCGGGGAGCTGTTTTTT
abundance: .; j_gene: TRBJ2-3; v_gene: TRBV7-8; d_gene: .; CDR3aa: CASSPRTDTQYF; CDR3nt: TGTGCCAGCAGCCCGCGCACAGATACGCAGTATTTT
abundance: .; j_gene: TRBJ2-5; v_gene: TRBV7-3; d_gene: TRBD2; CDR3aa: CASSPGGSRGETQYF; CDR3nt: TGTGCCAGCAGCCCCGGGGGGTCCCGGGGAGAGACCCAGTACTTC
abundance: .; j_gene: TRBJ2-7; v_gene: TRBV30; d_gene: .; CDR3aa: CAGRLGPHYEQYF; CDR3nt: TGTGCCGGAAGGCTGGGGCCTCACTACGAGCAGTACTTC
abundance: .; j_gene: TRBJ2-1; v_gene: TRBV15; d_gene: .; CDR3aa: CATSRVSLTSNEQFF; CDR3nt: TGTGCCACCAGCAGAGTTTCATTGACGAGCAATGAGCAGTTCTTC
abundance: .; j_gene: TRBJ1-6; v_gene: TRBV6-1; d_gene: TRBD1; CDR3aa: CASSEALRSIGQGGSPLHF; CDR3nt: TGTGCCAGCAGTGAAGCCCTCCGGAGTATCGGACAGGGGGGTTCACCCCTCCACTTT
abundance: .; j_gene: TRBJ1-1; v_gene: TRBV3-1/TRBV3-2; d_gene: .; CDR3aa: CASSQGSWGRGTEAFF; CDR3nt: TGTGCCAGCAGCCAAGGTTCCTGGGGGCGCGGAACTGAAGCTTTCTTT
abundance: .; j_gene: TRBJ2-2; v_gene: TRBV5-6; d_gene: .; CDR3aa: CASSLGPGSGTGELFF; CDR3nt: TGTGCCAGCAGCTTGGGTCCGGGTAGTGGCACCGGGGAGCTGTTTTTT
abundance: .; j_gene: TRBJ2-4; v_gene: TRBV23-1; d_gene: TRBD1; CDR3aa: CASSSRSFRDRGRRAKNIQYF; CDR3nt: TGCGCCAGCAGCTCTAGGTCCTTTCGGGACAGGGGGCGGAGGGCCAAAAACATTCAGTACTTC
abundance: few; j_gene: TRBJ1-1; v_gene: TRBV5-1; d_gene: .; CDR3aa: CASSSGITGAKGAFF; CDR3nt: TGCGCCAGCAGCTCCGGGATAACAGGCGCAAAGGGGGCTTTCTTT
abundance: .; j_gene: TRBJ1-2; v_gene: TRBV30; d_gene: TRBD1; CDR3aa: CAWARQGLGYGYTF; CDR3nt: TGTGCCTGGGCCCGACAGGGTTTAGGCTATGGCTACACCTTC
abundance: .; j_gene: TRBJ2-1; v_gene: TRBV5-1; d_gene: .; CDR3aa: CASSESGVSYNEQFF; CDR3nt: TGCGCCAGCAGCGAATCAGGGGTCTCCTACAATGAGCAGTTCTTC